This T cell receptor (beta chain) was captured by sequencing in a study of T-cell memory formation after mild COVID-19 (TCRdb year 2021). About the full investigation: TCR sequence clusters from the two donors were largely donor specific. In a couple of donors, T-cell clones that expanded and contracted after mild COVID-19 were followed by sequencing TCRalpha and TCRbeta repertoires longitudinally. Two young, previously healthy adult volunteers made up the cohort, one male and one female.

Trimming leaves V shorter by 5 bases and J shorter by 7 bases, with the junction holding 8 bases beyond the gene matches. The CDR3, from cysteine to phenylalanine, totals 14 residues. Only the CDR3 region is kept as DNA, spanning 42 bases read in frame from base 1. For CDR1 and CDR2, the germline V gene lists SGHTA and FQGTGA. Study-level results and caveats: The detection of some responding clones in pre-infection memory suggests that pre-existing cross-reactive memory T cells joined the SARS-CoV-2 response. Only a couple of mild cases were covered by the study, and larger cohorts that include severe cases with pre-infection samples were considered necessary. Clones that contracted from day 15 to 85 showed balanced CD4/CD8 phenotypes, whereas a second wave of clones that expanded from day 15 to 37 leaned towards CD4+. Contracting CD4+ clones were located mainly in the CM and EM memory subsets, whereas CD8+ clones were found to be enriched in EMRA. SARS-CoV-2 specificity of the second-wave clones peaking on day 37 was not confirmed.

PBMCs were isolated by Ficoll-Paque density gradient centrifugation. Regarding this clonotype: Its antigen remains unidentified. Base quality data are lacking; no much larger clone is found one base away.

Instrument on record: Illumina NovaSeq 6000. TCRalpha and TCRbeta cDNA libraries were built by 5'RACE with constant-segment primers, adding sample barcodes and unique molecular identifiers. Trizol reagent was used to extract RNA from every sample. Library amplification was performed in two PCR steps, and a second sample barcode and Illumina TruSeq adapters were introduced in the second step. The libraries were sequenced on an Illumina NovaSeq using 2 x 150 bp paired-end reads. For the original study's pipeline: The reads were demultiplexed and collapsed into UMI-guided consensus sequences using migec v1.2.7. Using mixcr v2.1.11, UMI consensuses were aligned to TRA and TRB V and J templates and then assembled into clonotypes. A clonotype was counted as expanded or contracted only if both edgeR and NoisET called the change significant, with noise models trained on biological replicates. For edgeR calls, the cutoffs were a false discovery rate-adjusted p below 0.01 and a log2 fold-change threshold of 1. As an exploratory analysis of dynamics, PCA with hierarchical clustering was applied to max-normalized trajectories of the 1000 most abundant clonotypes. The CD4 or CD8 phenotype of responding clones was assigned using the separately sequenced CD4+ and CD8+ repertoires. In-frame beta chains were kept once TCRdb had trimmed the public reads at Q25 with fastp and called clones with MiXCR. Merged by CDR3 protein, the rows form single entries marked with the most common genes and DNA. The V and J calls follow TCRdb's processing rather than the paper's. For this sample there are around 310,000 distinct CDR3 sequences; 20% appear just once. The top ten clonotypes cover 20% to 25% of the sample.

The receptor was derived from a man aged 18 to 30 who had mild COVID-19 (a few samples of this study predate the infection). The sample titles of this study are shuffled in the database, so cell type and time point are left out; the donor was told from shared clones. The source material was PBMCs or a T cell subset sorted from them (not recorded which). Here the chain combines TRBV7-3 and TRBJ2-5, with TRBD2 matching 9 junction bases. CDR3 protein: CASSLSGGRTTQYF. The DNA sequence follows: TGTGCCAGCAGCCTAAGCGGGGGGCGGACGACCCAGTACTTC.